In its sample, the clone carrying this TCR beta chain was seen many times. The antigen is not known. The germline V gene has CDR1 MDHEN and CDR2 SYDVKM. V was trimmed by 8 bases and J by 6 bases, leaving 11 bases between them. This CDR3 region has 11 residues. Starting material for RNA and DNA co-extraction consisted of about 20-32 mg of unsorted bulk tissue. Making TCR beta cDNA involved approximately 510 ng total RNA and a constant-region primer. Slightly modified ARM-PCR with three nested multiplex PCR rounds yielded TCR beta libraries. TRBV1-TRBV30 forward and Cbeta reverse primers drove the first two approximately 11-cycle rounds. TCRdb called the multiplex PCR reads again in MiXCR, with one record for every CDR3 protein. The sample includes fewer than 85,000 distinct CDR3 sequences, roughly 69% of them seen just once. This entry is derived from a study of tumor-infiltrating lymphocytes in primary liver carcinoma.

Study-level results: Tumor region pairs showed greater overlap than either tumor-adjacent or tumor-blood pairs did.

The gene calls are TRBV28 and TRBJ2-7; tentative D call: TRBD2 (7 bases). The sample was tumor-adjacent normal liver tissue. This clonotype originated in a man aged 40-50 years with primary liver carcinoma and hepatitis B virus infection. This CDR3 is CASQGGGEQYF. The CDR3 DNA reads as TGTGCCAGCCAGGGAGGGGGCGAGCAGTACTTC.